The rows below give T cell receptor beta chains drawn from one sample of a study of blood T cell repertoires in COVID-19. Data came from immunoSEQ multiplex PCR; TCRdb stores just in-frame clones and leaves some out. The data hold roughly 310,000 clones, with 90% observed a single time. Source material: peripheral blood. These receptor sequences come from a woman aged 25 to 39 with COVID-19, enrolled during active disease. Each CDR3 is given with its conserved first and last residue. D genes are given only for firm matches. The listing skips clone size in some rows; elsewhere it reads once, few, many or a size class.

v_gene	abundance	d_gene	j_gene	CDR3aa	CDR3nt
TRBV2	-	-	TRBJ1-5	CASSEALVAARSVIQPQHF	TGTGCCAGCAGTGAAGCGCTCGTGGCAGCTCGTAGCGTGATTCAGCCCCAGCATTTT
TRBV7-9	-	-	TRBJ1-6	CASSPTGTFNSPLHF	TGTGCCAGCAGCCCCACCGGGACATTTAATTCACCCCTCCACTTT
TRBV6-5	-	-	TRBJ2-1	CASSYFGSPPYNEQFF	TGTGCCAGCAGTTACTTTGGGAGTCCCCCCTACAATGAGCAGTTCTTC
TRBV19	-	TRBD1	TRBJ1-1	CASKGQVVAEAFF	TGTGCCAGTAAAGGACAGGTCGTAGCTGAAGCTTTCTTT
TRBV5-6	few	-	TRBJ1-2	CASSLGQGAVSNYGYTF	TGTGCCAGCAGCTTGGGGCAGGGCGCGGTTTCTAACTATGGCTACACCTTC
TRBV11-2	-	-	TRBJ1-4	CASSFLEAKLFF	TGTGCCAGTTCCTTTCTCGAAGCAAAACTGTTTTTT
TRBV5-1	-	-	TRBJ2-7	CASSTGHNYEQYF	TGCGCCAGCAGCACCGGACACAACTACGAGCAGTACTTC
TRBV24-1	-	TRBD1	TRBJ2-2	CATSDAPRQGNTGELFF	TGTGCCACCAGTGATGCGCCCAGACAGGGAAACACCGGGGAGCTGTTTTTT
TRBV30	once	-	TRBJ2-3	CAWSDQGPTDTQYF	TGTGCCTGGAGTGACCAGGGGCCCACAGATACGCAGTATTTT
TRBV2	-	TRBD1	TRBJ2-3	CASSGQGVTDTQYF	TGTGCCAGCAGTGGGCAGGGGGTAACGGATACGCAGTATTTT
TRBV30	-	-	TRBJ2-5	CAWSGETQYF	TGTGCCTGGAGCGGAGAGACCCAGTACTTC
TRBV27	-	TRBD1	TRBJ1-2	CASSFTGQGNGYTF	TGTGCCAGCAGTTTCACGGGACAGGGGAACGGCTACACCTTC
TRBV3-1/TRBV3-2	-	TRBD1	TRBJ1-1	CASSRRDRGTEAFF	TGTGCCAGCAGCCGACGGGACAGGGGTACTGAAGCTTTCTTT
TRBV7-8	-	-	TRBJ2-7	CATTTTGPYGDEQYF	TGTGCCACAACTACTACCGGGCCCTACGGGGACGAGCAGTACTTC
TRBV12-3/TRBV12-4	-	-	TRBJ2-7	CASSAGTNYEQYF	TGTGCCAGCAGTGCCGGGACAAACTACGAGCAGTACTTC
TRBV12-3/TRBV12-4	-	-	TRBJ2-7	CASSPDSYEQYF	TGTGCCAGCAGTCCGGACAGCTACGAGCAGTACTTC
TRBV6-5	-	-	TRBJ1-2	CASTSGNPGYTF	TGTGCCAGCACGTCAGGGAACCCTGGCTACACCTTC
TRBV20-1	-	TRBD2	TRBJ2-2	CSASMAGDHGELFF	TGCAGTGCTAGTATGGCGGGAGATCACGGGGAGCTGTTTTTT
TRBV30	-	-	TRBJ1-5	CAWRENSNQPQHF	TGTGCCTGGAGGGAGAATAGCAATCAGCCCCAGCATTTT
TRBV20-1	-	-	TRBJ1-2	CSARQDSWDRF	TGCAGTGCTCGCCAGGACAGTTGGGACCGATTC
TRBV11-2	-	-	TRBJ2-1	CASSLQVDNEQFF	TGTGCCAGCAGCTTACAGGTTGATAATGAGCAGTTCTTC
TRBV7-9	few	TRBD1	TRBJ1-5	CASSPDRADQPQHF	TGTGCCAGCAGCCCGGACAGGGCGGATCAGCCCCAGCATTTT
TRBV10-3	-	-	TRBJ2-1	CAISPLRDSTKNEQFF	TGTGCCATCAGTCCCCTCCGGGACTCAACGAAAAATGAGCAGTTCTTC
TRBV28	-	-	TRBJ1-5	CASTLGGGSPIGNQPQHF	TGTGCCAGCACCCTTGGGGGGGGGTCCCCCATAGGTAATCAGCCCCAGCATTTT
TRBV6-5	once	TRBD1	TRBJ1-2	CASSYSRTGSYGYTF	TGTGCCAGCAGTTACTCGAGGACAGGGAGCTATGGCTACACCTTC
TRBV9	-	TRBD2	TRBJ2-1	CASSSLAGVNEQFF	TGTGCCAGCAGCAGCCTAGCGGGAGTAAATGAGCAGTTCTTC
TRBV7-2	-	-	TRBJ1-1	CASSLAWQGKAFF	TGTGCCAGCAGCTTAGCTTGGCAGGGTAAAGCTTTCTTT
TRBV30	-	-	TRBJ2-1	CAWSPVSPNEQFF	TGTGCCTGGAGTCCCGTCTCCCCTAATGAGCAGTTCTTC
TRBV27	-	TRBD1	TRBJ1-1	CASSPQGARAEAFF	TGTGCCAGCAGTCCTCAGGGGGCAAGAGCTGAAGCTTTCTTT
TRBV27	-	TRBD2	TRBJ2-1	CASKPGLAGSVEQFF	TGTGCCAGCAAACCGGGACTAGCGGGATCGGTTGAGCAGTTCTTC
TRBV7-9	-	TRBD2	TRBJ2-4	CASSSTEGLAGIAKNIQYF	TGTGCCAGCAGCTCGACCGAAGGACTAGCGGGAATAGCCAAAAACATTCAGTACTTC
TRBV18	-	TRBD1	TRBJ2-7	CASSPGTAYEQYF	TGTGCCAGCTCACCAGGGACAGCCTACGAGCAGTACTTC
TRBV6-5	-	-	TRBJ2-2	CASSYQGLITGELFF	TGTGCCAGCAGTTACCAAGGACTTATCACCGGGGAGCTGTTTTTT
TRBV10-3	-	-	TRBJ2-1	CAISGGQGTYNEQFF	TGTGCCATCAGTGGGGGGCAGGGGACCTACAATGAGCAGTTCTTC
TRBV10-2	-	-	TRBJ1-2	CASSEPQGNYGYTF	TGCGCCAGCAGTGAACCCCAGGGTAACTATGGCTACACCTTC
TRBV6-5	-	-	TRBJ1-6	CASSYSYGGVASPLHF	TGTGCCAGCAGTTACTCCTACGGGGGAGTCGCATCACCCCTCCACTTT
TRBV2	-	TRBD1	TRBJ1-2	CASSAAGTGVRDGYTF	TGTGCCAGCAGTGCCGCTGGGACAGGGGTTAGAGATGGCTACACCTTC
TRBV12-3/TRBV12-4	-	TRBD1	TRBJ1-1	CASRYGGTVEAFF	TGTGCCAGCAGATACGGCGGGACAGTTGAAGCTTTCTTT
TRBV7-2	once	TRBD2	TRBJ2-2	CASSLEGLRWGLTGELFF	TGTGCCAGCAGCTTAGAAGGGTTGCGCTGGGGACTAACCGGGGAGCTGTTTTTT
TRBV7-2	many	TRBD1	TRBJ2-5	CASSLRTGVETQYF	TGTGCCAGCAGCTTACGGACAGGGGTAGAGACCCAGTACTTC
TRBV28	-	TRBD1	TRBJ2-6	CASRTGASGANVLTF	TGTGCCAGCAGGACAGGGGCCTCTGGGGCCAACGTCCTGACTTTC
TRBV28	-	-	TRBJ1-6	CASILGQSYNSPLHF	TGTGCCAGCATCCTGGGACAATCTTATAATTCACCCCTCCACTTT
TRBV28	-	-	TRBJ2-5	CASTSLGGGQETQYF	TGTGCCAGCACCTCATTGGGGGGTGGGCAAGAGACCCAGTACTTC
TRBV19	-	TRBD2	TRBJ2-1	CASRRLAGDGEQFF	TGTGCCAGTAGAAGACTAGCGGGAGACGGCGAGCAGTTCTTC
TRBV6-4	-	TRBD1	TRBJ2-3	CASRAGTGSTDTQYF	TGTGCCAGCAGAGCCGGGACAGGGAGTACAGATACGCAGTATTTT
TRBV7-9	-	-	TRBJ1-2	CASSLAAADSYGYTF	TGTGCCAGCAGCTTAGCGGCCGCGGATTCGTATGGCTACACCTTC
TRBV5-4	once	TRBD1	TRBJ1-4	CASSAGTEGEKLFF	TGTGCCAGCAGCGCCGGGACAGAGGGTGAAAAACTGTTTTTT
TRBV20-1	-	TRBD2	TRBJ2-7	CSASLGGGMDEQYF	TGCAGTGCTAGTCTCGGGGGGGGTATGGACGAGCAGTACTTC
TRBV3-1/TRBV3-2	-	-	TRBJ1-2	CASSPLLGGGNYGYTF	TGTGCCAGCAGCCCACTACTCGGGGGGGGCAACTATGGCTACACCTTC
TRBV7-8	-	-	TRBJ2-7	CASSGRRDNYEQYF	TGTGCCAGCAGCGGCCGCCGGGACAACTACGAGCAGTACTTC
TRBV30	-	-	TRBJ1-1	CAWSVELGHTEAFF	TGTGCCTGGAGTGTCGAACTAGGGCACACTGAAGCTTTCTTT
TRBV5-4	-	-	TRBJ2-1	CASSRDAASLGNEQFF	TGTGCCAGCAGCCGGGATGCGGCTAGCTTAGGCAATGAGCAGTTCTTC
TRBV9	-	-	TRBJ2-2	CASSVGGVETGELFF	TGTGCCAGCAGCGTAGGGGGGGTGGAAACCGGGGAGCTGTTTTTT
TRBV19	-	TRBD1	TRBJ2-5	CASSIRGSETQYF	TGTGCCAGTAGTATCAGGGGGTCAGAGACCCAGTACTTC
TRBV21-1	-	-	TRBJ2-5	CASPKKPKQETQYF	TGTGCCAGCCCCAAAAAGCCCAAACAAGAGACCCAGTACTTC